These 22 T cell receptor beta chains were sequenced from one sample in a study of human T cells and chemical hapten exposure. Time point denoted: patch test 3, about 24 weeks after DPC sensitization. Treatment denoted: therapeutic diphenylcyclopropenone sensitization with weekly scalp DPC. TCRdb independently ran MiXCR on the RACE reads; one entry per CDR3 protein. The sample includes around 150,000 distinct CDR3 sequences, about 27% seen only once; the top ten take 2.1%. Specimen: whole blood, collected in connection with sensitization to the hapten diphenylcyclopropenone (DPC). The receptors come from a young woman with alopecia areata. Some clones in this sample may be carry-over from other donors' samples.

V usage is TRBV9 and J usage is TRBJ2-5, with D perhaps given as TRBD1 or TRBD2 (5 bases each). Trimming shortened V by 4 bases and J by 5 bases, and 15 bases separated the two germline ends. Germline loops: CDR1 SGDLS, CDR2 YYNGEE. The CDR3 is 14 amino acids. CDR3 DNA: TGTGCCAGCAGCCCCTCCGGGGCCGGGGAGACCCAGTACTTC. Translated: CASSPSGAGETQYF.

The V and J genes are TRBV27 and TRBJ2-1; 10 positions agree with TRBD2. CDR1 is MNHEY and CDR2 is SMNVEV in the germline V gene (reference sequence). Trimming cost V 4 bases and J 8 bases; bases outside gene matches: 11. The CDR3 covers 16 residues. The CDR3 spells CASSSFGASGSYEQFF. DNA for the CDR3: TGTGCCAGCAGTTCTTTCGGGGCTAGCGGGAGCTATGAGCAGTTCTTC.

Worth noting for this clonotype: One base away lies a much larger clone, so this may be a sequencing read error. V usage is TRBV7-2 and J usage is TRBJ2-1, with 13 bases matching TRBD2. CDR1 SGHTA and CDR2 FQGNSA come from the germline V gene. The CDR3 spans 15 residues. CDR3 sequence: CVSSWTSGRGNEQFF. CDR3 DNA: TGTGTCAGCAGCTGGACTAGCGGGAGAGGGAATGAGCAGTTCTTC.

J is TRBJ2-4 and V is TRBV20-1, with 7 bases that match TRBD2. Germline V gene sequence: CDR1 DFQATT, CDR2 SNEGSKA (reference sequence). J gave up 9 bases and V 5 bases, and 13 bases lay outside the gene matches. The CDR3 covers 14 residues. This chain's CDR3 is CSASDPSGSGIQYF. The DNA of the CDR3 is TGCAGTGCTTCCGATCCTAGCGGATCGGGCATTCAGTACTTC.

This chain joins TRBV6-2 or TRBV6-3 and TRBJ2-3, with D uncertain. Germline V gene lookup returns CDR1 MNHEY and CDR2 SVGEGT. The V and J ends lost 4 bases and 4 bases respectively, with 6 bases between them. The CDR3 covers 12 residues. In nucleotides, the CDR3 is TGTGCCAGCAGTTTCCATCCAGATACGCAGTATTTT. It yields the protein CASSFHPDTQYF.

The CDR3 coding sequence is TGTGCCAGCAGCTGGGAACAGGGAGCGATCTATGGCTACACCTTC. This gives the protein CASSWEQGAIYGYTF. The genes are TRBV5-5 and TRBJ1-2; a possible D gene is TRBD1 (6 bases). The V gene's germline CDR1 is SGHKS and CDR2 YYEKEE (reference sequence). This CDR3 has 15 amino acids. The V end lost 3 bases, the J end lost 4 bases, and 16 bases lay between the germline ends.

The V call is TRBV20-1, the J call TRBJ1-2; 8 bases are a match to TRBD1. Trimming took 7 bases from V and 6 from J; bases not matched to a gene: 7. Germline V CDR1 and CDR2: DFQATT, SNEGSKA (reference sequence). The CDR3 covers 12 residues. This CDR3 is CSVPTGVDGYTF. The CDR3 DNA reads as TGCAGTGTTCCGACAGGGGTGGATGGCTACACCTTC.

In its sample, this clonotype was seen a few times. This chain links TRBV5-6 with TRBJ2-3; tentatively, D is TRBD1 (6 bases). CDR3 length: 13 residues. CDR1 is SGHDT, CDR2 YYEEEE, per germline. Between the trimmed V and J ends, which lost 2 bases and 3 bases, there was a span of 7 bases. The CDR3 sequence: CASSFTGTDTQYF. CDR3 nucleotides: TGTGCCAGCAGCTTTACAGGGACAGATACGCAGTATTTT.

The chain is built from TRBV28 and TRBJ1-2, with unresolved D. CDR3 length: 13 amino acids. CDR1 and CDR2 from the germline V gene are MDHEN and SYDVKM. V was cut by 2 bases and J by 3 bases, with 7 bases left in between. In DNA form, the CDR3 reads TGTGCCAGCAGTTTAGGGCAGCACTATGGCTACACCTTC. This encodes CASSLGQHYGYTF.

This clonotype was seen a handful of times. J is TRBJ2-4 and V is TRBV20-1; 10 bases fit TRBD1. V was clipped by 5 bases and J by 16 bases; unmatched bases: 11. CDR1 is DFQATT, CDR2 SNEGSKA, per germline (reference sequence). The CDR3 consists of 12 residues. CDR3 sequence: CSASKTGTGVYF. In nucleotides, the CDR3 is TGCAGTGCTTCAAAGACCGGGACAGGGGTATACTTC.

The chain links TRBV29-1 to TRBJ1-1; D ambiguous. CDR3 length: 14 residues. The germline gives CDR1 SQVTM, CDR2 ANQGSEA. Trimming took off 7 bases at V and 1 base at J, with 16 bases between the two ends. CDR3 protein: CSALTGRANTEAFF. CDR3 coding DNA: TGCAGCGCTTTGACGGGGAGGGCGAACACTGAAGCTTTCTTT.

The chain joins TRBV9 to TRBJ2-5, with 10 nucleotides matching TRBD2. The CDR3 totals 15 residues. V was pared by 5 bases and J by 2 bases, with 6 bases of the junction left unmatched. From germline, CDR1 is SGDLS and CDR2 YYNGEE. The CDR3 region is CASSSRLAGQETQYF. Here the CDR3 DNA reads TGTGCCAGCAGTTCCCGACTAGCGGGTCAAGAGACCCAGTACTTC.

The chain recombines TRBV4-3 with TRBJ1-5, with TRBD1 identical over 8 bases. There are 21 residues in the CDR3. J lost 0 bases, V lost 0 bases, and 16 bases had no gene match. From germline, CDR1 is LGHNA and CDR2 YSLEER. This chain's CDR3 is CASSQDFQPAGGVGSNQPQHF. The CDR3 DNA reads TGCGCCAGCAGCCAAGATTTCCAACCGGCAGGGGGCGTTGGTAGCAATCAGCCCCAGCATTTT.

This clonotype was counted a few times. CDR3 in amino acids: CASSQGTGPVGTIYF. The CDR3 DNA sequence: TGTGCCAGCAGCCAAGGGACAGGGCCGGTGGGCACCATATATTTT. This rearrangement joins TRBV4-2 to TRBJ1-3, with TRBD1 identical over 8 bases. V lost 1 base, J lost 9 bases, and 8 bases stayed unmatched. CDR3 length equals 15 residues. Germline CDR1 is LGHNA and CDR2 is YNFKEQ.

J is TRBJ2-1 and V is TRBV6-1, with 8 positions matching TRBD1. CDR1 is MNHNS, CDR2 SASEGT, per germline. The CDR3 spans 16 residues. With V trimmed by 5 bases and J by 4 bases, 10 bases remained unmatched. The DNA of the CDR3 is TGTGCCAGCAGTTCCTACCAGGGGGCCCTATACAATGAGCAGTTCTTC. It is translated as CASSSYQGALYNEQFF.

The V call is TRBV4-2, the J call TRBJ1-2, with D uncertain. Looked up from germline, CDR1 is LGHNA and CDR2 is YNFKEQ. The germline V and J ends were trimmed by 0 bases and 2 bases, with 10 bases remaining between them. The CDR3 runs to 15 residues. CDR3 protein: CASSQDPRMNYGYTF. DNA of the CDR3: TGTGCCAGCAGCCAAGATCCACGGATGAACTATGGCTACACCTTC.

The chain couples TRBV5-1 to TRBJ2-7; no definite D call. Trimming removed 5 bases from V and 7 bases from J, with 7 bases in between. Germline CDR1 and CDR2: SGHRS and YFSETQ. The CDR3 is 10 amino acids. The CDR3 spells CASRDGEQYF. The DNA for the CDR3 is TGCGCCAGCAGAGACGGGGAGCAGTACTTC. The complete variable domain, with remaining parts taken from reference TRBV5-1 and TRBJ2-7, reads KAGVTQTPRYLIKTRGQQVTLSCSPISGHRSVSWYQQTPGQGLQFLFEYFSETQRNKGNFPGRFSGRQFSNSRSEMNVSTLELGDSALYLCASRDGEQYFGPGTRLTVT.

This clonotype was observed a few times. A junction end diverges from the germline sequence, so it may reflect a read error. The CDR3 is CASRPRSSPLHF. CDR3 DNA sequence: TGTGCCAGCCGGCCCCGGAGCTCACCCCTCCATTTT. V usage is TRBV6-4 and J usage is TRBJ1-6; D ambiguous. The CDR3 is made up of 12 amino acids. Germline-derived CDR1 and CDR2 are MRHNA and SNTAGT.

The J gene is TRBJ1-5, the V gene TRBV6-1, with D perhaps matching TRBD1 (6 bases). V was shortened by 11 bases and J by 3 bases, with 20 bases between the two germline ends. CDR3 length: 15 amino acids. Germline values: CDR1 MNHNS, CDR2 SASEGT. The CDR3 DNA sequence: TGTGCCTCCCACTGGTGGGGGCAAGTCAATCAGCCCCAGCATTTT. It yields the protein CASHWWGQVNQPQHF.

Many counts were recorded for this clonotype. Here the CDR3 reads CASSQMTGTGGGNEQFF. CDR3 DNA: TGCGCCAGCAGCCAAATGACCGGGACTGGGGGGGGCAATGAGCAGTTCTTC. This rearrangement joins TRBV4-1 to TRBJ2-1; 7 bases map to TRBD2. Trimming took 2 bases from V and 6 from J; bases not matched to a gene: 13. Germline-derived CDR1 and CDR2 are MGHRA and YSYEKL. The CDR3 covers 17 residues.

The chain has TRBV9 and TRBJ1-1, with a tentative D call TRBD1 (5 bases). CDR3 length: 13 amino acids. The germline V gene has CDR1 SGDLS and CDR2 YYNGEE. V gave up 4 bases and J gave up 6 bases, with 13 bases separating them. CDR3 protein: CASSSPPGPEAFF. The CDR3 nucleotides read TGTGCCAGCAGCTCCCCGCCGGGGCCTGAAGCTTTCTTT.

This chain connects TRBV20-1 to TRBJ2-7; D is perhaps TRBD1 (6 bases). Germline V CDR1 and CDR2: DFQATT, SNEGSKA (reference sequence). V was cut by 4 bases and J by 4 bases, with 14 bases left in between. CDR3 length: 13 amino acids. The CDR3 sequence: CSAKTGKPYEQYF. CDR3 nucleotide sequence: TGCAGTGCTAAAACAGGGAAACCGTACGAGCAGTACTTC.